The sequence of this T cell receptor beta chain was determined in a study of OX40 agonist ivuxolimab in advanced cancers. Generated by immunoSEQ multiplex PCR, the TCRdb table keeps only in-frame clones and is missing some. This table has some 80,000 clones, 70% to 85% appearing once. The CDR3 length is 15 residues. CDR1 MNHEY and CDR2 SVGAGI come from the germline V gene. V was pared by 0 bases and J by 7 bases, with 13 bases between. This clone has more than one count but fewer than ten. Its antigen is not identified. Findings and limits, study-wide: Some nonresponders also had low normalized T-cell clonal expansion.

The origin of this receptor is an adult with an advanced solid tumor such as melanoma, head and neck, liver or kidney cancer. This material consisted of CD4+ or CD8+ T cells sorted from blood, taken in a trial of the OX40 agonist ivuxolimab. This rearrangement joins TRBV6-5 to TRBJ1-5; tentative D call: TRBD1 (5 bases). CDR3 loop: CASSYSTSGGQPQHF. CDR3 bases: TGTGCCAGCAGTTACTCGACTTCGGGGGGGCAGCCCCAGCATTTT.